This is a list of T cell receptor beta chains from one sample in a study of technical replicates of blood from a handful of donors. The repertoire was sequenced with immunoSEQ multiplex PCR; TCRdb's copy has only in-frame clones and lacks some. Altogether 60,000 to 80,000 clones are present, roughly nine tenths being singletons, with the ten largest covering 4% to 5.5%. Sequenced input: PBMCs. These receptors originate from a human donor in good health. Some clones in this sample may be carry-over from other donors' samples. Both conserved end residues are part of each CDR3. A D gene is named only where the DNA matches it firmly. Rows give clone size only sometimes, using once, few, many, or a class for an expanded clone.

size: NA
V: TRBV9
D: NA
J: TRBJ2-5
CDR3: CASSVVPGSQETQYF
DNA: TGTGCCAGCAGCGTAGTTCCCGGGTCCCAAGAGACCCAGTACTTC

size: NA
V: TRBV7-2
D: NA
J: TRBJ2-1
CDR3: CASSLAGGLGEQFF
DNA: TGTGCCAGCAGCTTAGCGGGAGGACTGGGTGAGCAGTTCTTC

size: once
V: TRBV18
D: TRBD1
J: TRBJ2-6
CDR3: CASSQSGGPSGANVLTF
DNA: TGTGCCAGCTCACAATCAGGGGGTCCCTCTGGGGCCAACGTCCTGACTTTC

size: NA
V: TRBV5-8
D: NA
J: TRBJ1-2
CDR3: CASSRDTRGAYGYTF
DNA: TGTGCCAGCAGCCGGGACACCCGAGGGGCCTATGGCTACACCTTC

size: NA
V: TRBV29-1
D: TRBD2
J: TRBJ2-1
CDR3: CSVGISGSPYNEQFF
DNA: TGCAGCGTCGGAATTAGCGGGAGCCCCTACAATGAGCAGTTCTTC

size: NA
V: TRBV21-1
D: NA
J: TRBJ2-7
CDR3: CASSNSLSGDLHEQYF
DNA: TGTGCCAGCAGCAACTCTCTCTCAGGGGATCTCCACGAGCAGTACTTC

size: NA
V: TRBV29-1
D: NA
J: TRBJ2-4
CDR3: CSVKRKNIQYF
DNA: TGCAGCGTTAAGAGAAAAAACATTCAGTACTTC

size: NA
V: TRBV7-2
D: NA
J: TRBJ2-7
CDR3: CASSLVTGPTRIEQYF
DNA: TGTGCCAGCAGCTTAGTCACAGGCCCGACTCGAATCGAGCAGTACTTC

size: NA
V: TRBV6-1
D: TRBD1
J: TRBJ2-4
CDR3: CASSETGGDSGIAKNIQYF
DNA: TGTGCCAGCAGTGAGACAGGGGGCGATTCGGGAATAGCCAAAAACATTCAGTACTTC

size: NA
V: TRBV30
D: TRBD1
J: TRBJ1-4
CDR3: CAWSADRGLGKLFF
DNA: TGTGCCTGGAGCGCCGACAGGGGGCTGGGAAAACTGTTTTTT

size: NA
V: TRBV7-6
D: NA
J: TRBJ1-4
CDR3: CASSSTEGEKLFF
DNA: TGTGCCAGCAGCTCGACAGAAGGTGAAAAACTGTTTTTT

size: NA
V: TRBV7-3
D: TRBD2
J: TRBJ2-1
CDR3: CASSLAGGRNDNEQFF
DNA: TGTGCCAGCAGCTTAGCGGGGGGCCGAAACGACAATGAGCAGTTCTTC

size: NA
V: TRBV5-6
D: NA
J: TRBJ1-4
CDR3: CASSLGGEVREKLFF
DNA: TGTGCCAGCAGCTTGGGGGGAGAGGTCAGGGAAAAACTGTTTTTT

size: NA
V: TRBV9
D: TRBD1
J: TRBJ1-6
CDR3: CASSVGIQGKRNSPLHF
DNA: TGTGCCAGCAGCGTAGGCATACAGGGGAAGAGGAATTCACCCCTCCACTTT

size: NA
V: TRBV6-5
D: NA
J: TRBJ1-2
CDR3: CASTPQVGSTSGYTF
DNA: TGTGCCAGCACCCCCCAAGTAGGGAGCACAAGTGGCTACACCTTC

size: NA
V: TRBV7-2
D: TRBD1
J: TRBJ1-5
CDR3: CASSLRGQQPQHF
DNA: TGTGCCAGCAGCTTAAGGGGGCAGCAGCCCCAGCATTTT

size: NA
V: TRBV9
D: TRBD1
J: TRBJ1-4
CDR3: CASNRGQGSEKLFF
DNA: TGTGCCAGCAACCGGGGACAGGGGAGTGAAAAACTGTTTTTT

size: NA
V: TRBV7-6
D: NA
J: TRBJ2-7
CDR3: CASSLAAASSYEQYF
DNA: TGTGCCAGCAGCTTAGCGGCGGCCAGCTCCTACGAGCAGTACTTC

size: NA
V: TRBV7-9
D: TRBD1
J: TRBJ2-7
CDR3: CASSPPGQGAIEQYF
DNA: TGTGCCAGCAGCCCGCCGGGACAGGGGGCGATCGAGCAGTACTTC

size: NA
V: TRBV7-2
D: NA
J: TRBJ1-2
CDR3: CASSLPGEGYGYTF
DNA: TGTGCCAGCAGCTTACCAGGGGAAGGCTATGGCTACACCTTC

size: NA
V: TRBV6-5
D: TRBD1
J: TRBJ1-6
CDR3: CASRVKGQGYSPLHF
DNA: TGTGCCAGCAGAGTAAAGGGACAGGGGTATTCACCCCTCCACTTT

size: NA
V: TRBV5-1
D: TRBD1
J: TRBJ1-2
CDR3: CASSSFQGGYGYTF
DNA: TGCGCCAGCAGTTCCTTTCAGGGGGGTTATGGCTACACCTTC

size: NA
V: TRBV7-9
D: TRBD1
J: TRBJ2-2
CDR3: CASSLSIGTDNTGELFF
DNA: TGTGCCAGCAGCTTGTCCATTGGGACAGATAACACCGGGGAGCTGTTTTTT

size: few
V: TRBV19
D: NA
J: TRBJ1-5
CDR3: CASSIRGNQPQHF
DNA: TGTGCCAGTAGTATACGGGGAAATCAGCCCCAGCATTTT

size: NA
V: TRBV6-4
D: TRBD2
J: TRBJ2-1
CDR3: CASSDGGGAYNEQFF
DNA: TGTGCCAGCAGTGATGGCGGGGGGGCCTACAATGAGCAGTTCTTC

size: NA
V: TRBV20-1
D: TRBD2
J: TRBJ2-7
CDR3: CSALLAYEQYF
DNA: TGCAGTGCACTACTAGCGTACGAGCAGTACTTC

size: NA
V: TRBV4-3
D: NA
J: TRBJ2-7
CDR3: CASSQVFGGSSYEQYF
DNA: TGCGCCAGCAGCCAAGTGTTTGGGGGGAGCTCCTACGAGCAGTACTTC

size: NA
V: TRBV11-2
D: NA
J: TRBJ2-3
CDR3: CASSLAGAVDTQYF
DNA: TGTGCCAGCAGCTTAGCGGGAGCGGTGGATACGCAGTATTTT

size: NA
V: TRBV12-5
D: NA
J: TRBJ2-6
CDR3: CASGSSGANVLTF
DNA: TGTGCTAGTGGTAGCTCCGGGGCCAACGTCCTGACTTTC

size: NA
V: TRBV7-9
D: TRBD1
J: TRBJ1-1
CDR3: CASRAQGGTEAFF
DNA: TGTGCCAGCAGGGCTCAGGGGGGCACTGAAGCTTTCTTT

size: NA
V: TRBV5-1
D: TRBD1
J: TRBJ1-1
CDR3: CASSTKPGTGEAFF
DNA: TGCGCCAGCAGCACGAAGCCCGGGACAGGAGAAGCTTTCTTT

size: few
V: TRBV19
D: NA
J: TRBJ1-5
CDR3: CASTLSGGGNQPQHF
DNA: TGTGCCAGTACCCTGTCGGGAGGGGGGAATCAGCCCCAGCATTTT

size: few
V: TRBV29-1
D: NA
J: TRBJ1-1
CDR3: CSVLSSGEAFF
DNA: TGCAGCGTTCTGTCTAGTGGTGAAGCTTTCTTT